Shown below are 18 T cell receptor beta chains from a single sample sequenced in a study of PD-L1 blockade in urothelial cancer. Time point meaning: pretreatment peripheral blood. This table comes from immunoSEQ multiplex PCR, and its TCRdb copy is limited to in-frame clones, with some not included. The table has more than 90,000 clones, around 87% seen once; the top ten hold roughly 2%. The sample consisted of PBMCs, taken around atezolizumab (anti-PD-L1) treatment. These receptors all stem from a man between 60 and 70 years old with urothelial cancer.

The gene calls are TRBV5-1 and TRBJ2-2, with 8 positions matching TRBD2. V dropped 5 bases and J dropped 4; count of bases not matched to a gene: 4. This CDR3 comprises 14 residues. Germline CDR1 and CDR2: SGHRS and YFSETQ. The CDR3 region is CASRSAGATGELFF. The CDR3 bases are TGCGCCAGCAGGTCAGCGGGGGCCACCGGGGAGCTGTTTTTT.

This sequence joins TRBV6-1 and TRBJ2-1, with 8 bases matching TRBD1. The germline V gene has CDR1 MNHNS and CDR2 SASEGT. After removal of 0 bases from V and 13 bases from J, the junction contained 5 bases not matched to a gene. The length of the CDR3 is 13 residues. The CDR3, as DNA: TGTGCCAGCAGTGAAGCCAGCAGGGGGCGTCAGTTCTTC. It encodes CASSEASRGRQFF.

Only one count was recorded for this clone. The CDR3 sequence is CASSPQWGTNEKLFF. Here the CDR3 DNA reads TGTGCCAGCAGTCCCCAATGGGGCACTAATGAAAAACTGTTTTTT. V is TRBV28 and J is TRBJ1-4, with D possibly TRBD1 on 5 matching bases. This CDR3 has 15 residues. Trimming cost V 5 bases and J 2 bases, with 12 bases left between them. The germline CDR1 and CDR2 sequences are MDHEN and SYDVKM.

V usage is TRBV5-1 and J usage is TRBJ2-7, with D perhaps matching TRBD2 (5 bases). V was trimmed by 2 bases and J by 6 bases, leaving 12 bases between them. CDR3 length equals 13 residues. Germline V gene data show CDR1 as SGHRS and CDR2 as YFSETQ. The CDR3 loop reads CASSLYSEGEQYF. The CDR3 nucleotides read TGCGCCAGCAGCTTATATAGTGAGGGCGAGCAGTACTTC.

This chain connects TRBV10-3 to TRBJ2-7; 12 nucleotides align to TRBD1. There are 15 residues in the CDR3. Germline lookup yields CDR1 ENHRY and CDR2 SYGVKD. Trimming took 6 bases from V and 1 from J; bases not matched to a gene: 4. The CDR3 reads CAISPGQGASYEQYF. CDR3 nucleotide sequence: TGTGCCATCAGCCCGGGACAGGGGGCTTCCTACGAGCAGTACTTC.

The chain uses TRBV29-1 and TRBJ1-2; 7 bases map to TRBD1. The ends lost 7 bases at V and 6 bases at J; junction bases unmatched: 8. Germline loops: CDR1 SQVTM, CDR2 ANQGSEA. The CDR3 runs 12 residues. CDR3 nucleotides: TGCAGCGCAGGGTACGGGACAGATGGCTACACCTTC. This sequence encodes CSAGYGTDGYTF.

J is TRBJ2-7 and V is TRBV6-1; TRBD1 agrees at 10 bases. The CDR3 is 15 residues long. Trimming cost V 3 bases and J 9 bases; bases outside gene matches: 11. CDR1 is MNHNS, CDR2 SASEGT, per germline. The CDR3, as DNA: TGTGCCAGCAGTGATGGGGACAGGGGCGAAAGGTGGCAGTACTTC. Translation gives CASSDGDRGERWQYF.

The rearrangement uses TRBV27 and TRBJ2-1, with 8 nucleotides matching TRBD2. Germline trimming cut 8 bases from V and 0 bases from J; bases unmatched to any gene: 6. CDR1 MNHEY and CDR2 SMNVEV come from the germline V gene (reference sequence). This CDR3 region has 15 residues. This CDR3 is CASRGGGASYNEQFF. CDR3 sequence (DNA): TGTGCCAGCCGGGGGGGCGGCGCCTCCTACAATGAGCAGTTCTTC.

The chain joins TRBV10-3 to TRBJ2-6; 8 nucleotides align to TRBD1. Germline V gene sequence: CDR1 ENHRY, CDR2 SYGVKD. The CDR3 consists of 17 residues. Trimming took 3 bases from V and 0 from J; bases not matched to a gene: 4. For the CDR3, the DNA is TGTGCCATCAGTGACCGTACAGGGGGCTCTGGGGCCAACGTCCTGACTTTC. It specifies CAISDRTGGSGANVLTF.

V is TRBV7-9 and J is TRBJ2-5, with D perhaps TRBD2 (5 bases). Germline values: CDR1 SEHNR, CDR2 FQNEAQ (reference sequence). Trimming pared 1 base from V and 9 bases from J, leaving 15 bases between. The CDR3 extends over 14 amino acids. This CDR3 is CASSLGRNGDSQYF. The CDR3 DNA follows: TGTGCCAGCAGCTTAGGGAGGAATGGGGATTCCCAGTACTTC.

The V gene is TRBV10-2, the J gene TRBJ1-4; D is possibly TRBD1 (5 bases). V lost 3 bases, J lost 10 bases, and 12 bases lay in between. From germline, CDR1 is WSHSY and CDR2 SAAADI. The CDR3 extends over 13 amino acids. The CDR3 here is CASSDGEGRKLFF. The CDR3 DNA reads as TGCGCCAGCAGTGATGGGGAGGGACGAAAACTGTTTTTT.

The V call is TRBV28, the J call TRBJ1-2; TRBD1 matches at 7 bases. Trimming removed 4 bases from V and 8 bases from J; junction bases left unmatched: 10. CDR1 is MDHEN, CDR2 SYDVKM, per germline. CDR3 length: 14 amino acids. DNA for the CDR3: TGTGCCAGCAGTTCGATTAACAGGGGTCCGGGCTACACCTTC. Translated: CASSSINRGPGYTF.

The gene calls are TRBV29-1 and TRBJ2-5; TRBD2 aligns across 7 bases. The V gene end was trimmed by 0 bases and the J gene end by 5 bases; junction bases not matched to a gene: 9. The CDR3 loop spans 15 amino acids. Germline V lookup: CDR1 SQVTM, CDR2 ANQGSEA. CDR3 coding DNA: TGCAGCGTTGAAGATCAGTGGGGGGGTAGGGAGACCCAGTACTTC. Encoded protein: CSVEDQWGGRETQYF.

V is TRBV4-3 and J is TRBJ1-2; D is uncertain. Germline values: CDR1 LGHNA, CDR2 YSLEER. The CDR3 is 15 residues long. Deletions cut 3 bases from V and 4 bases from J, with 15 bases between. CDR3 sequence reads: CASSQALRERYGYTF. CDR3 coding DNA: TGCGCCAGCAGCCAGGCCCTAAGGGAGCGCTATGGCTACACCTTC.

The chain couples TRBV11-2 to TRBJ1-6; 7 nucleotides match TRBD1. In germline, CDR1 is SGHAT, CDR2 FQNNGV. This CDR3 is 15 amino acids long. V shed 6 bases, J shed 5 bases, and the junction held 7 bases outside the gene matches. The CDR3 sequence: CASRRRQGDNSPLHF. DNA of the CDR3: TGTGCCAGCAGGCGAAGACAGGGAGATAATTCACCCCTCCACTTT.

The CDR3 sequence: CASRTGLAGSGEQFF. CDR3 DNA sequence: TGTGCCAGCAGAACGGGACTAGCGGGGTCGGGTGAGCAGTTCTTC. The genes are TRBV6-5 and TRBJ2-1; 13 nucleotides match TRBD2. The V gene end was trimmed by 6 bases and the J gene end by 9 bases; junction bases not matched to a gene: 8. CDR3 length equals 15 residues. In germline, CDR1 is MNHEY, CDR2 SVGAGI.

The rearrangement uses TRBV19 and TRBJ2-6; tentatively, D is TRBD2 (5 bases). V lost 8 bases and J 2 bases, leaving 19 bases between the germline ends. This CDR3 region has 17 residues. Germline loops: CDR1 LNHDA, CDR2 SQIVND (reference sequence). The CDR3 DNA follows: TGTGCCAGTCCGGAGGAGCGGAGCCTCCCTGGGGCCAACGTCCTGACTTTC. Protein product: CASPEERSLPGANVLTF.

The rearrangement joins TRBV19 to TRBJ2-1; 15 bases match TRBD2. CDR3 length equals 19 residues. Trimming removed 6 bases from V and 0 bases from J; junction bases left unmatched: 9. Germline V gene lookup returns CDR1 LNHDA and CDR2 SQIVND (reference sequence). CDR3 region: CASSPGLAGGPSSYNEQFF. In nucleotides, the CDR3 is TGTGCCAGTAGCCCGGGACTAGCGGGAGGCCCTAGCTCCTACAATGAGCAGTTCTTC.